This T cell receptor (beta chain) stems from a study of neoadjuvant anti-PD-1 for oral cavity cancer. Time point: after neoadjuvant nivolumab, at surgical resection. V was clipped by 7 bases and J by 4 bases, with 19 bases between them. The CDR3 consists of 15 residues. Germline values: CDR1 SNHLY, CDR2 FYNNEI. TCRdb keeps only in-frame clones here, not all; method: immunoSEQ multiplex PCR. The table records about 68,000 clones, roughly 84% of them present only once. The genes are TRBV2 and TRBJ1-2; D is unresolved. The receptor was isolated from a person between 40 and 85 years old with oral cavity squamous cell carcinoma. This material consisted of PBMCs, taken after nivolumab (anti-PD-1) treatment. The CDR3 DNA reads as TGTGCCAGCACCCCGGAGGTAGGGCAGAGCTATGGCTACACCTTC. This gives the protein CASTPEVGQSYGYTF. The variable domain in full, with the rest retrieved from reference TRBV2 and TRBJ1-2, is EPEVTQTPSHQVTQMGQEVILRCVPISNHLYFYWYRQILGQKVEFLVSFYNNEISEKSEIFDDQFSVERPDGSNFTLKIRSTKLEDSAMYFCASTPEVGQSYGYTFGSGTRLTVV.